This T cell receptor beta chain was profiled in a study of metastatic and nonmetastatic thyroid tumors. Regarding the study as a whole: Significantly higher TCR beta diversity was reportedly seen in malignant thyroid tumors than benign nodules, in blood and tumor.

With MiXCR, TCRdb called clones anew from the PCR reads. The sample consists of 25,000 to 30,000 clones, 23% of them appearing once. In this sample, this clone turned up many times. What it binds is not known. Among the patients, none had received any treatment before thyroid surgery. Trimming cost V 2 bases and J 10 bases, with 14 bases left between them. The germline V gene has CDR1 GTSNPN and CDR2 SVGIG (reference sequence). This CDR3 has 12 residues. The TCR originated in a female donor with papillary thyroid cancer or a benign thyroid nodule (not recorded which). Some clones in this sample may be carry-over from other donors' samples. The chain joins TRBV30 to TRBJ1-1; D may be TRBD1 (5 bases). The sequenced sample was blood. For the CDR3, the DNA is TGTGCCTGGAGTTTATCAATGGGGGGAGCTTTCTTT. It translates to CAWSLSMGGAFF.